This note documents a single TCR beta chain sequence. Its specificity is not known. J lost 5 bases, V lost 2 bases, and 5 bases had no gene match. The CDR3 consists of 16 residues. The data were obtained in a study of Graves' ophthalmopathy and Graves' hyperthyroidism. Broader study findings: For predicting ophthalmopathy progression, the model had roughly 64% sensitivity and 72% to 85% specificity.

RNA transcripts served as template for amplifying TCR beta CDR3 sequences. An opening RT-PCR round employed HTBI primers and preceded a second-round multiplex PCR. MiXCR, run by TCRdb on the multiplex PCR reads, gives a single entry per CDR3 protein. Here the sample spans approximately 150,000 distinct CDR3 sequences, 39% being singletons. Other autoimmune disease, uncontrolled infection, pregnancy and lactation led to exclusion. Diagnoses were established from clinical symptoms, serum thyroxine, TRAb, thyroid ultrasound and orbital computed tomography. PBMCs were isolated from an approximately 9.4 ml sample of fresh peripheral blood.

The sequencing sample was made of peripheral blood. The chain carries TRBV12-3 or TRBV12-4 and TRBJ2-7, with 14 bases aligning to TRBD2. This clonotype was obtained from a man aged 30 to 39 with Graves' ophthalmopathy. The CDR3: CASSLWGLAGEDEQYF. DNA of the CDR3: TGTGCCAGCAGTTTATGGGGACTAGCGGGAGAGGACGAGCAGTACTTC.